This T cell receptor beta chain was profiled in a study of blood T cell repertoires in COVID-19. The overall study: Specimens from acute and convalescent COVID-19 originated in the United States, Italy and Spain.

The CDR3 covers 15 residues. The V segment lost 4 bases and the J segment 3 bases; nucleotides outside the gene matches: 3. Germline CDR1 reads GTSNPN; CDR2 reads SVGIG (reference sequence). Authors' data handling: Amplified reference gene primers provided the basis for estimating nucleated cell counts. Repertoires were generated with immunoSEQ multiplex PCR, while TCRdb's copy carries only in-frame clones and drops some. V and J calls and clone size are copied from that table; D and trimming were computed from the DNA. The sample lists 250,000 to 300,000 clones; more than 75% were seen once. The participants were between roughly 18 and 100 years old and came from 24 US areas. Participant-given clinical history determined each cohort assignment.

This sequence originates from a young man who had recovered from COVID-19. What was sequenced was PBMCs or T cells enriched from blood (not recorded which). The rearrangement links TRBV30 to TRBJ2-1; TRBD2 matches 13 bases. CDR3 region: CAWTRTSGSYNEQFF. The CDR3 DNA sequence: TGTGCCTGGACCCGGACTAGCGGGAGCTACAATGAGCAGTTCTTC.